This T cell receptor beta chain appears in the sequencing data of a study of T cell responses to AZD1222 COVID-19 vaccine. The CDR3 runs to 13 residues. The V gene lost 1 base and the J gene lost 8 bases, with 9 bases spanning the gap. Germline V gene lookup returns CDR1 SGHTA and CDR2 FQGTGA. To note about this clone: Its specificity is unknown.

Sequenced by immunoSEQ multiplex PCR; TCRdb stores in-frame clones only, minus some. Here the sample spans 120,000 or so clones, 92% being singletons. General study results and limits: Only five to seven AZD1222 recipients were seropositive at baseline. Dominant at 160-218 and 743-854, vaccine-associated CD4 TCRs also spanned spike.

The rearrangement links TRBV7-3 to TRBJ2-1; TRBD1 or TRBD2 may be the D gene (6 bases each). Specimen: peripheral blood, collected on day 0 of AZD1222 vaccination. The sequence was collected from an adult in good health. The CDR3 DNA reads as TGTGCCAGCAGCTTAAGTCGGGGGCATGAGCAGTTCTTC. Amino acid sequence: CASSLSRGHEQFF.